In this sample, the clone carrying this TCR beta chain turned up a few times. Its target is not known. The data were obtained in a study of TIL therapy for anti-PD-1-resistant metastatic lung cancer. General observations from the study: Many TIL product clones were absent from baseline tumor, suggesting clonal contraction. Patients were highly selected, enriched for treatment-naive, never-smoker and oncogene-addicted cases.

The libraries were made with immunoSEQ v3. Survey-level samples got 1.5 million to 2.5 million read pairs; deep-level samples got roughly 4.5-6.5 million. Data came from immunoSEQ multiplex PCR; TCRdb stores just in-frame clones and leaves some out. The sample consists of 6,000 to 7,500 clones, 66% of them appearing once. Germline lookup yields CDR1 LNHDA and CDR2 SQIVND (reference sequence). The J segment lost 0 bases and the V segment lost 4 bases, leaving 0 bases of the junction unmatched. CDR3 length: 14 residues. Time point given: pre-treatment sample, taken before nivolumab and TIL therapy. Tumor tissue came from excised metastases, mostly pleural nodules or supraclavicular lymph nodes.

The receptor was isolated from a person between 30 and 80 years old with non-small cell lung cancer. The chain has TRBV19 and TRBJ2-7; 10 nucleotides align to TRBD2. The input for sequencing was tumor tissue, taken at baseline. The CDR3 DNA is TGTGCCAGTAGTACTAGCGGGAGCTCCTACGAGCAGTACTTC. Translating gives CASSTSGSSYEQYF.